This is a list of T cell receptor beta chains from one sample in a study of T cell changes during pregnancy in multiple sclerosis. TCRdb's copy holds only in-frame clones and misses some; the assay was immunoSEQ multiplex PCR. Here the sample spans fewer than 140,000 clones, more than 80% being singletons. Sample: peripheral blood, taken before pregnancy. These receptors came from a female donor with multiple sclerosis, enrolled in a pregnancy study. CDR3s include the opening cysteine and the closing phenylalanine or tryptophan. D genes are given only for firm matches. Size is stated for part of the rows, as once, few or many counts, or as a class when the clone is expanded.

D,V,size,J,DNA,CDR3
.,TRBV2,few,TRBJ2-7,TGTGCCAGCAGAGACAGGTACGAGCAGTACTTC,CASRDRYEQYF
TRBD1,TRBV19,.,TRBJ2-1,TGTGCCAGTAGTAGGACAGGGGTCGCCCCCGTTAATGAGCAGTTCTTC,CASSRTGVAPVNEQFF
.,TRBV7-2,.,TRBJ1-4,TGTGCCAGCAGCCCTCAAACAGGGATTGGTGAAAAACTGTTTTTT,CASSPQTGIGEKLFF
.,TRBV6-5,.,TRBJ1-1,TGTGCCAGCAGTCTACAGGGAATCCCGAACACTGAAGCTTTCTTT,CASSLQGIPNTEAFF
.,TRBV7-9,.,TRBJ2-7,TGTGCCAGCAGCTTGACAGATTACGAGCAGTACTTC,CASSLTDYEQYF
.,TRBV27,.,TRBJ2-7,TGTGCCAGCAGTTTACTTCTGAGTACCTGGCAGTACTTC,CASSLLLSTWQYF
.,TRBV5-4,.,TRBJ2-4,TGTGCCAGCAGCCGGGGGCCTGGAACGGGGGGAAACATTCAGTACTTC,CASSRGPGTGGNIQYF
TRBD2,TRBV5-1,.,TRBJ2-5,TGCGCCAGCAGCCACGGACTAGCGGGAGGAGAGACCCAGTACTTC,CASSHGLAGGETQYF
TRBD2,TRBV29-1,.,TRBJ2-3,TGCAGCGTTGTCGTAGCGGGAGTCACAGATACGCAGTATTTT,CSVVVAGVTDTQYF
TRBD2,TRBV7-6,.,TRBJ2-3,TGTGCCAGCAGCCCCGGGACTAGCGACACAGATACGCAGTATTTT,CASSPGTSDTDTQYF
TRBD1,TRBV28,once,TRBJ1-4,TGTGCCAGCAGTGTACATTCCCAGGGGGAGCGGGAAAAACTGTTTTTT,CASSVHSQGEREKLFF
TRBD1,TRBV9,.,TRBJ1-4,TGTGCCAGCAGCCTTTACCCGACAGGGGGAGAGGAAAAACTGTTTTTT,CASSLYPTGGEEKLFF
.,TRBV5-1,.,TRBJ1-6,TGCGCCAGCAGCTTGGGTCAGGGTAATTCACCCCTCCACTTT,CASSLGQGNSPLHF
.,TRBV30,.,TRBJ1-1,TGTGCCTGGAGACGGGACACTCTGAACACTGAAGCTTTCTTT,CAWRRDTLNTEAFF
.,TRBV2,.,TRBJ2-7,TGTGCCAGCAGTGACGGGTTTGTTGGAGGGTTCAAGCAGTACTTC,CASSDGFVGGFKQYF
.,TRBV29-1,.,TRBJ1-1,TGCAGCGTTGAAGTGCGGGGAGGTCTCACTGAAGCTTTCTTT,CSVEVRGGLTEAFF
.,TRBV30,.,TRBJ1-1,TGTGCCTGGAGTGTGGGGCTGGTCACTGAAGCTTTCTTT,CAWSVGLVTEAFF
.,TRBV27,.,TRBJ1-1,TGTGCCAGCAGTTTAGGGGACATGAACACTGAAGCTTTCTTT,CASSLGDMNTEAFF
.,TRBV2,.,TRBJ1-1,TGTGCCAGCAGTCCCCCGGGGAAACCGAACACTGAAGCTTTCTTT,CASSPPGKPNTEAFF
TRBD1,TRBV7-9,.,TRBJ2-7,TGTGCCAGCAGCTTAGCGACAGGGGGATACGAGCAGTACTTC,CASSLATGGYEQYF
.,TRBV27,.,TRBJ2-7,TGTGCCAGCAGTTTAGATGGTTGGGCCAACTACGAGCAGTACTTC,CASSLDGWANYEQYF
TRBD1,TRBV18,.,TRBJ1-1,TGTGCCAGCCTAGACTCCAGGGGGACTGAAGCTTTCTTT,CASLDSRGTEAFF
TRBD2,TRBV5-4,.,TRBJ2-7,TGTGCCAGCAGCATTTGGACTAGCCGCTACGAGCAGTACTTC,CASSIWTSRYEQYF
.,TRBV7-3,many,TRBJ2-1,TGTGCCAGCAGCTTAACAGGTCCGGACACGAAGTGGTTCTTC,CASSLTGPDTKWFF
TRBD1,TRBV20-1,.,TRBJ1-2,TGCAGTGCTCGGACAGGGCATGGCTACACCTTC,CSARTGHGYTF
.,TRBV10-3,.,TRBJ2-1,TGTGCCATCAGTGGGAGGGATGAGCAGTTCTTC,CAISGRDEQFF
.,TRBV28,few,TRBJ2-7,TGTGCCAGCAGTTCCAGTTACGAGCAGTACTTC,CASSSSYEQYF
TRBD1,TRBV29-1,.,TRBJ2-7,TGCAGCGTTGAAGTCGGGACAGGGTCCTACGAGCAGTACTTC,CSVEVGTGSYEQYF
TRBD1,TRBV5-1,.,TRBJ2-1,TGCGCCAGCAGCTTGGCCCAAACCGGGACAGGGTACAATGAGCAGTTCTTC,CASSLAQTGTGYNEQFF
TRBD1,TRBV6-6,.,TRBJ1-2,TGTGCCAGCAGCTCACAAGACAGGGGGGCCTATGGCTACACCTTC,CASSSQDRGAYGYTF
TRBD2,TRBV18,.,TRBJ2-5,TGTGCCAGCTCACCATCGGGCGGGGGACAAGAGACCCAGTACTTC,CASSPSGGGQETQYF
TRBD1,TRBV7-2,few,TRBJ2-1,TGTGCCAGCAGCCTCCGGGACAGCAATGAGCAGTTCTTC,CASSLRDSNEQFF
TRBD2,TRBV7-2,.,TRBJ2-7,TGTGCCAGCAGCTCGACTAGCGGTTCCTACGAGCAGTACTTC,CASSSTSGSYEQYF